These T cell receptor beta chains were read from a single sample in a study of blood T cell repertoires in COVID-19. Libraries were prepared by immunoSEQ multiplex PCR; TCRdb keeps only in-frame clonotypes and omits some of them. The sample includes about 26,000 clones, approximately 85% seen only once; the top ten take around 30%. Source material: peripheral blood. These receptors all come from a woman aged 80 or over with COVID-19, enrolled during active disease. CDR3s include the opening cysteine and the closing phenylalanine or tryptophan.

TRBJ2-7	TRBV5-1	CASSTTARGSYEQYF
TRBJ2-7	TRBV19	CASSRTRTAYEQYF
TRBJ2-2	TRBV3-1/TRBV3-2	CASSPIGGATGELFF
TRBJ1-1	TRBV3-1/TRBV3-2	CASSPLGNTEAFF
TRBJ2-3	TRBV6-1	CASSEYRTSGDTQYF
TRBJ2-7	TRBV7-6	CASSAGPRGEQYF
TRBJ2-7	TRBV6-1	CASSAPSFDIFLDYEQYF
TRBJ1-3	TRBV7-9	CASSSKGPRAGNTIYF
TRBJ1-5	TRBV7-9	CASSLAQTGGYSNQPQHF
TRBJ1-1	TRBV25-1	CASSRTGEAFF
TRBJ1-1	TRBV7-2	CASSPRQLGEAFF
TRBJ2-7	TRBV7-8	CASSLARGDYEQYF
TRBJ1-4	TRBV5-1	CASSLAATNEKLFF
TRBJ2-4	TRBV5-4	CASSLAGSENIQYF
TRBJ1-3	TRBV30	CAWSPKRDTIYF
TRBJ1-5	TRBV20-1	CSASKRTGRNQPQHF
TRBJ1-6	TRBV2	CASSGDGVWGGRSPLHF
TRBJ2-5	TRBV11-2	CASSVDRGGQETQYF
TRBJ1-2	TRBV5-8	CASSLQGTGGYTF
TRBJ2-7	TRBV7-3	CASSKDRYSYEQYF
TRBJ2-5	TRBV6-5	CASSRGLGGDETQYF
TRBJ2-1	TRBV11-3	CASRASGGDEQFF
TRBJ2-5	TRBV20-1	CSASARGAHMQETQYF
TRBJ1-5	TRBV3-1/TRBV3-2	CASSAGVVQPQHF
TRBJ2-2	TRBV9	CASSSEGSGGATGELFF
TRBJ1-1	TRBV12-3/TRBV12-4	CASNRGRNTEAFF
TRBJ1-2	TRBV12-3/TRBV12-4	CASSLGQVGGYTF
TRBJ2-5	TRBV5-4	CASSLTGGGLVETQYF
TRBJ2-5	TRBV5-1	CASSLSGTGIETQYF